This T cell receptor beta chain was documented in a study of blood T cells in healthy people across ages. Combining a sample-barcoded 5' primer with a J-beta primer mix, a second PCR ran for roughly 7 to 12 cycles. TCRdb reanalysed the 5' RACE reads using MiXCR and keeps one entry per CDR3 protein. This table has about 1.8 million distinct CDR3 sequences, about 50% appearing once. Study-wide results and caveats: Shifts in expanded clonotypes may have been confounded by donor CMV status, which was unknown. Higher diversity, along with more naive CD4+ cells, distinguished long-lived donors from aged donors.

There are a few counts of this clonotype. The antigen is unknown. CDR1 and CDR2 from the germline V gene are DFQATT and SNEGSKA (reference sequence). This CDR3 is built from 13 residues. The J segment lost 5 bases and the V segment lost 5 bases, leaving 7 bases of the junction unmatched. Donation came from healthy Caucasian individuals in Russia who were aged roughly 6 to 95. Material: blood. The receptor was derived from a woman between 40 and 55 years old in good health. The chain uses TRBV20-1 and TRBJ2-3, with 7 bases lining up with TRBD2. The CDR3 region is CSAGLGRGDTQYF. The CDR3 region has the DNA TGCAGTGCTGGACTAGGGAGAGGAGATACGCAGTATTTT.